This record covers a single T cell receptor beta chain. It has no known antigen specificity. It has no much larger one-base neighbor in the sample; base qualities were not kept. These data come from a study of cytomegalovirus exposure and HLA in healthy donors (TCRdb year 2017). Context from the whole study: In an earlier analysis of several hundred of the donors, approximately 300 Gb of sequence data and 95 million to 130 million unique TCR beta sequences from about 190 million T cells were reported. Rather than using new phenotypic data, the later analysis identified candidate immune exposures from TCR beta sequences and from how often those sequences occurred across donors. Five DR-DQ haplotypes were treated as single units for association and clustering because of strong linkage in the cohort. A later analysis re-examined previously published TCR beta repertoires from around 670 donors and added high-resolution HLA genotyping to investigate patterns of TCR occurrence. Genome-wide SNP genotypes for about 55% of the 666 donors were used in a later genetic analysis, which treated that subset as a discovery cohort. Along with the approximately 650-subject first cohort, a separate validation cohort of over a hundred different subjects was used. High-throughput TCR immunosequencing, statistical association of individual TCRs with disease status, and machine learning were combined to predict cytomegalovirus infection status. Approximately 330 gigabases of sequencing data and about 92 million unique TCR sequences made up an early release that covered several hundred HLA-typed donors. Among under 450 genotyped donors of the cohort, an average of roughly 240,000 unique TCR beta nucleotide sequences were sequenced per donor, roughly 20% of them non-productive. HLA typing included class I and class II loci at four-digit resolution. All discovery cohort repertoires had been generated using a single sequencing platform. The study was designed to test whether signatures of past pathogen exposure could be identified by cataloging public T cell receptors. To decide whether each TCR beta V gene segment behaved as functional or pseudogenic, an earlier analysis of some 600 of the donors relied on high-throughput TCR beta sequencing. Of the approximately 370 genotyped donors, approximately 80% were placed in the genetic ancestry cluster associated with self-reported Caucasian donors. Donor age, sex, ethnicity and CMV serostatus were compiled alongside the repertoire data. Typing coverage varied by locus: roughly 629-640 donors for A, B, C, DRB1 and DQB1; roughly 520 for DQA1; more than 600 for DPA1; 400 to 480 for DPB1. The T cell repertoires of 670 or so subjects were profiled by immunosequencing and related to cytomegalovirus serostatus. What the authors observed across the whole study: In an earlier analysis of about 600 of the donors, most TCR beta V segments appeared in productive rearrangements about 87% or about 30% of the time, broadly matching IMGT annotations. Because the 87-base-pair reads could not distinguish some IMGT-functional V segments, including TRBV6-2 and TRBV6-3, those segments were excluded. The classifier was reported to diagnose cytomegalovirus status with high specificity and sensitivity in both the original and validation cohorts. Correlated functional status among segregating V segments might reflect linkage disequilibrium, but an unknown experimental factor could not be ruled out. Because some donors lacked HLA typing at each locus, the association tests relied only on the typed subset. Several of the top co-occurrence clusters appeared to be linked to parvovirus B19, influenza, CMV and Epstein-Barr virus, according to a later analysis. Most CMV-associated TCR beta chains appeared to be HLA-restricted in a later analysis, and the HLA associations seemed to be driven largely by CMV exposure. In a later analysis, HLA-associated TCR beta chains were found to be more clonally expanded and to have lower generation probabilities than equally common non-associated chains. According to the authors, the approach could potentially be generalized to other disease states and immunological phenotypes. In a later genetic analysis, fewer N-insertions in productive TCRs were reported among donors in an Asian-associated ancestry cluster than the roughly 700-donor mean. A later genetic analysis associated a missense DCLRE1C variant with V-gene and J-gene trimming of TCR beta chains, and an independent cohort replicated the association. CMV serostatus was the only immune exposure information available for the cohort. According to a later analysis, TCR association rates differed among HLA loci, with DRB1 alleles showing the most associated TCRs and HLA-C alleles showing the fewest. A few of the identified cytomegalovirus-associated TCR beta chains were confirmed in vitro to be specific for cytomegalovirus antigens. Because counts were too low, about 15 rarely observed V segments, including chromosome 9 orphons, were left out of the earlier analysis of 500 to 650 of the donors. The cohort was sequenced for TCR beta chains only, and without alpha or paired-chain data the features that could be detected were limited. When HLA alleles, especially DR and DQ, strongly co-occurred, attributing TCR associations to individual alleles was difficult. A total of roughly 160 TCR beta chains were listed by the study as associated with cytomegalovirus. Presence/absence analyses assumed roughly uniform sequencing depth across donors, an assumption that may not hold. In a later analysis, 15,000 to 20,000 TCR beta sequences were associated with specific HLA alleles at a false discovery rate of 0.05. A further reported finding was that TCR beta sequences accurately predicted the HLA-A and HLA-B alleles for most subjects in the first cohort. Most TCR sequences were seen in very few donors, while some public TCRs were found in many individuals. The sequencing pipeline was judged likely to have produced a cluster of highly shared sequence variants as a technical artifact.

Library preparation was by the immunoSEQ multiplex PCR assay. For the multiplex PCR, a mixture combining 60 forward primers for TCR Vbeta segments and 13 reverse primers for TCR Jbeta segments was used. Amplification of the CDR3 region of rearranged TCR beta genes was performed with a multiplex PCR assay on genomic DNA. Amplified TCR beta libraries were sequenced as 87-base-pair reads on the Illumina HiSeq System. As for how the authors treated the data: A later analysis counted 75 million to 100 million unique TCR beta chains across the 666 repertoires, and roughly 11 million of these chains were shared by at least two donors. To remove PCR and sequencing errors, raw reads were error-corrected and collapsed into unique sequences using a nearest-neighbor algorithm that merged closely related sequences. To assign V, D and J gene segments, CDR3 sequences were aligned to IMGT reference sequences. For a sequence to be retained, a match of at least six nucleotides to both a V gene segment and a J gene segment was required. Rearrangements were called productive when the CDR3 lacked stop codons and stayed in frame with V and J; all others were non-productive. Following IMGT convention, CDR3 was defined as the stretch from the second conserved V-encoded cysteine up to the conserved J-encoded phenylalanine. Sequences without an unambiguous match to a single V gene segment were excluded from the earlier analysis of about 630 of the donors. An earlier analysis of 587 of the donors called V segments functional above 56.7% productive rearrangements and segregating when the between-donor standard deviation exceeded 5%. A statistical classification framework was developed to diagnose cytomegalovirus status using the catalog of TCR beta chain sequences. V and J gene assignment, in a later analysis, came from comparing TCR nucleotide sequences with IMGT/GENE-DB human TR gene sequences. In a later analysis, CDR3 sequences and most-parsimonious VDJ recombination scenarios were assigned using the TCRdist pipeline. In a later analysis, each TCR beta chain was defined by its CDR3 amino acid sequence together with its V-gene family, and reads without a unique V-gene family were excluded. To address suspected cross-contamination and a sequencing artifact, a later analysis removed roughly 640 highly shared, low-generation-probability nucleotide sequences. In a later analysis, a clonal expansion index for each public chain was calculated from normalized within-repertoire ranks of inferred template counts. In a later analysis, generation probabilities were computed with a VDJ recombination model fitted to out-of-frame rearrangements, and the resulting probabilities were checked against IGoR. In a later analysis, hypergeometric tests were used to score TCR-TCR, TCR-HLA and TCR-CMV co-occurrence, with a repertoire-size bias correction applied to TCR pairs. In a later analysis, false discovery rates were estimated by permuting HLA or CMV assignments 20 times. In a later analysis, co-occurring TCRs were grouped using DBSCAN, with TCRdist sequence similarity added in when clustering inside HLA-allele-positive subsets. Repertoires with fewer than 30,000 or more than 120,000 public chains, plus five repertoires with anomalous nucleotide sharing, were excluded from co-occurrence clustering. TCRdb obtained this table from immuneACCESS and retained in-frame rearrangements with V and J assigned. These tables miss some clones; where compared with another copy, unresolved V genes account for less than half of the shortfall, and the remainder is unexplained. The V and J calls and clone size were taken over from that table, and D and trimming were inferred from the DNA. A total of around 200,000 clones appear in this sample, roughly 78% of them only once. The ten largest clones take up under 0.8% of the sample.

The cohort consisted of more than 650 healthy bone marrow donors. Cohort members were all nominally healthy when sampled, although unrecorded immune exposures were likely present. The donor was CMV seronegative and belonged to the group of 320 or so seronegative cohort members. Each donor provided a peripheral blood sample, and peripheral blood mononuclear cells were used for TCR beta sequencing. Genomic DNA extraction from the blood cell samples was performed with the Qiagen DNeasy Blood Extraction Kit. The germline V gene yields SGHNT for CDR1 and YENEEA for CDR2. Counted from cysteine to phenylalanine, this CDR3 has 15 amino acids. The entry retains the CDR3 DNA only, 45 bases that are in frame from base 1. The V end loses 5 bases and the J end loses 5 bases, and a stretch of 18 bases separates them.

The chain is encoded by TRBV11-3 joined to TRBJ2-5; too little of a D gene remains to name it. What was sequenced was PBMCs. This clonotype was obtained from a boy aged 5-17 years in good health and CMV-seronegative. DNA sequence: TGTGCCAGCAGCGCGGATCACGACGCGTGGGAGACCCAGTACTTC. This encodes CASSADHDAWETQYF. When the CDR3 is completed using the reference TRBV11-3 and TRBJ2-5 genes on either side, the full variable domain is EAGVVQSPRYKIIEKKQPVAFWCNPISGHNTLYWYLQNLGQGPELLIRYENEEAVDDSQLPKDRFSAERLKGVDSTLKIQPAELGDSAVYLCASSADHDAWETQYFGPGTRLLVL.